This T cell receptor (beta chain) comes out of a study of shared clonotypes between healthy human individuals. Study outcomes and limitations: Naive CD4 clonotypes overlapped across a few donors at approximately 5.3%.

Profiling relied on immunoSEQ multiplex PCR, and the TCRdb table lists in-frame clones only, not all of them. The sample shows some 2,500,000 clones, roughly 93% of them seen only once. The authors divided CD4+ cells into CD45RA+ naive and CD45RA-negative memory subsets. With respect to this clone: What it binds is unknown.

The clonotype comes from a young man in good health. Some clones in this sample may be carry-over from other donors' samples. Sequencing was performed on naive CD4+ T cells from PBMCs. Indicated subset: CD45RA+ positively selected.

CDR3 sequence reads: CASSGDFWETDTQYF. In nucleotides, the CDR3 is TGTGCCAGCAGCGGAGACTTTTGGGAGACAGATACGCAGTATTTT. The rearrangement links TRBV9 to TRBJ2-3; perhaps TRBD2 as D (5 bases). The V end was cut by 3 bases, the J end by 3 bases, with 14 bases between. Germline loops: CDR1 SGDLS, CDR2 YYNGEE. The CDR3 contains 15 residues.